One sample yielded the 20 T cell receptor beta chains listed below, sequenced in a study of long-term antiretroviral therapy in people with HIV. The assay, immunoSEQ v3.0, was run at survey level. Method: immunoSEQ multiplex PCR; TCRdb's copy keeps in-frame clones and lacks some. The table includes about 34,000 clones, roughly three quarters detected once. Source: unsorted PBMCs, taken 1.9 years after starting antiretroviral therapy. All receptors derive from a man younger than 35 with HIV.

The chain is built from TRBV19 and TRBJ1-1, with TRBD1 as a possible D gene (6 bases). Germline V gene data show CDR1 as LNHDA and CDR2 as SQIVND (reference sequence). V lost 0 bases and J lost 5, with 10 bases in between. This CDR3 contains 14 residues. CDR3 DNA: TGTGCCAGTAGTATAGAGGGGGCAGAGACTGAAGCTTTCTTT. It translates to CASSIEGAETEAFF.

The gene calls are TRBV28 and TRBJ1-3; D not certain. V lost 6 bases, J lost 4 bases, and 16 bases lay in between. The CDR3 has 15 amino acids. CDR1 and CDR2 (germline): MDHEN, SYDVKM. CDR3 loop: CASSHDLEGGNTIYF. CDR3 nucleotide sequence: TGTGCCAGCAGCCACGACCTAGAAGGGGGAAACACCATATATTTT. Full variable domain (missing parts from reference TRBV28 and TRBJ1-3): DVKVTQSSRYLVKRTGEKVFLECVQDMDHENMFWYRQDPGLGLRLIYFSYDVKMKEKGDIPEGYSVSREKKERFSLILESASTNQTSMYLCASSHDLEGGNTIYFGEGSWLTVV.

V and J are TRBV6-5 and TRBJ1-5; 7 bases match TRBD1. The CDR3 totals 13 residues. Trimming cost V 8 bases and J 5 bases; bases outside gene matches: 6. The V gene's germline CDR1 is MNHEY and CDR2 SVGAGI. In DNA form, the CDR3 reads TGTGCCAGCGGAGGACAGGACTATCAGCCCCAGCATTTT. This codes for CASGGQDYQPQHF.

The genes are TRBV13 and TRBJ2-3; tentative D call: TRBD2 (5 bases). This CDR3 comprises 14 residues. The germline gives CDR1 PRHDT, CDR2 FYEKMQ (reference sequence). Trimming took 5 bases from V and 3 from J, leaving 12 bases between them. CDR3 sequence reads: CASSLSVKTDTQYF. The CDR3 DNA reads TGTGCCAGCAGCCTTAGCGTAAAGACAGATACGCAGTATTTT.

The CDR3 loop is CASSRPGQGTDTQYF. The CDR3 DNA is TGCGCCAGCAGCCGGCCGGGACAGGGAACAGATACGCAGTATTTT. V is TRBV4-1 and J is TRBJ2-3; 9 bases are shared with TRBD1. CDR3 length: 15 residues. The germline V gene encodes CDR1 MGHRA and CDR2 YSYEKL. Trimming took 4 bases from V and 3 from J; bases not matched to a gene: 5.

The chain joins TRBV6-4 to TRBJ2-1; 11 nucleotides line up with TRBD2. The V segment lost 0 bases and the J segment 6 bases; nucleotides outside the gene matches: 1. Germline values: CDR1 MRHNA, CDR2 SNTAGT. This CDR3 has 15 residues. The CDR3 nucleotides are TGTGCCAGCAGTGACTCTAGCGGGGGGGCCAATGAGCAGTTCTTC. Translating it yields CASSDSSGGANEQFF.

This clone has just one count. The chain carries TRBV18 and TRBJ1-2, with 8 bases identical to TRBD1. Germline V gene data show CDR1 as KGHSH and CDR2 as LQKENI. The CDR3 spans 16 residues. J lost 4 bases, V lost 6 bases, and 13 bases had no gene match. The CDR3 DNA is TGTGCCAGCTCGCCGACAGGGGAAAGGCCCCCCTATGGCTACACCTTC. This translates into CASSPTGERPPYGYTF.

The CDR3 reads CASSAIEGQGAKTEAFF. In DNA form, the CDR3 reads TGTGCCAGCAGCGCGATTGAGGGACAGGGGGCTAAGACTGAAGCTTTCTTT. This chain uses TRBV7-9 with TRBJ1-1, with 12 bases aligning to TRBD1. There are 17 residues in the CDR3. The V and J ends lost 5 bases and 5 bases, in that order; junction bases with no gene match: 12. CDR1 and CDR2 from the germline V gene are SEHNR and FQNEAQ (reference sequence).

V gene TRBV7-9 combines with J gene TRBJ2-3; 12 bases are a match to TRBD2. V gave up 5 bases and J gave up 2 bases; unmatched junction bases: 8. The germline CDR1 and CDR2 sequences are SEHNR and FQNEAQ (reference sequence). CDR3 length: 17 amino acids. The CDR3 bases are TGTGCCAGCAGCGCAAGACTAGCGGGGGCCAACACAGATACGCAGTATTTT. This encodes CASSARLAGANTDTQYF.

The J gene is TRBJ2-5, the V gene TRBV5-4; D ambiguous. V lost 2 bases and J lost 3, with 8 bases in between. Germline-derived CDR1 and CDR2 are SGHNT and YYREEE (reference sequence). The CDR3 totals 13 residues. The CDR3 spells CASSLDWEETQYF. CDR3 coding DNA: TGTGCCAGCAGCTTAGACTGGGAAGAGACCCAGTACTTC.

This sequence joins TRBV10-3 and TRBJ2-5; 11 nucleotides agree with TRBD1. The V gene end was trimmed by 7 bases and the J gene end by 5 bases; junction bases not matched to a gene: 9. The CDR3 is made up of 15 amino acids. Germline V gene lookup returns CDR1 ENHRY and CDR2 SYGVKD. Written as DNA, the CDR3 is TGTGCCATCACCCCGGGACAGGGGGACCTGGAGACCCAGTACTTC. This translates into CAITPGQGDLETQYF.

This clone was seen just once. J is TRBJ1-2 and V is TRBV28; D might be TRBD1 (5 bases). This CDR3 is built from 16 residues. V lost 7 bases and J lost 0, with 18 bases in between. CDR1 is MDHEN and CDR2 is SYDVKM in the germline V gene. CDR3: CASTNGGVQANYGYTF. In DNA form, the CDR3 reads TGTGCCAGCACTAACGGGGGAGTACAAGCTAACTATGGCTACACCTTC.

The J gene is TRBJ2-7, the V gene TRBV19; 7 nucleotides align to TRBD1. The CDR3 runs to 14 residues. Trimming removed 4 bases from V and 2 bases from J; junction bases left unmatched: 5. Germline V gene sequence: CDR1 LNHDA, CDR2 SQIVND (reference sequence). CDR3 in amino acids: CASSTSGTAYEQYF. The CDR3 DNA sequence: TGTGCCAGTAGTACGTCCGGGACAGCCTACGAGCAGTACTTC.

The chain combines TRBV2 with TRBJ1-1; TRBD1 is a possible D gene (6 bases). Between the trimmed V and J ends, which lost 8 bases and 5 bases, there was a span of 18 bases. The CDR3 contains 14 residues. Germline V gene sequence: CDR1 SNHLY, CDR2 FYNNEI. CDR3 sequence (DNA): TGTGCCAGCTCGTTGATAGGGGGTCCGACTGAAGCTTTCTTT. This gives the protein CASSLIGGPTEAFF.

The chain couples TRBV7-5 to TRBJ1-6. TRBV7-5 is tagged as a pseudogene. The CDR3 runs 14 residues. The CDR3 loop reads CARSRSGGRSPLHF. DNA for the CDR3: TGTGCCAGAAGCCGCTCGGGGGGCCGATCACCCCTCCACTTT.

This clone has just one count. In DNA form, the CDR3 reads TGTGCCAGCAGCTTGGGGCGGACTTGGTACAATGAGCAGTTCTTC. It specifies CASSLGRTWYNEQFF. V gene TRBV7-8 combines with J gene TRBJ2-1, with D possibly called TRBD1 or TRBD2 (5 bases each). The V end was cut by 3 bases, the J end by 4 bases, with 13 bases between. Per germline, CDR1 SGHVS and CDR2 FQNEAQ. The CDR3 runs to 15 residues.

The CDR3 spells CASSPLAGYTF. The CDR3 DNA reads TGTGCCAGCAGCCCGCTGGCCGGCTACACCTTC. The V and J genes are TRBV7-6 and TRBJ1-2, with D unclear. Germline CDR1 is SGHVS and CDR2 is FNYEAQ. This CDR3 has 11 amino acids. Trimming left V 5 bases short and J 8 bases short, with 9 bases between.

The chain couples TRBV19 to TRBJ1-1, with 9 bases matching TRBD1. Germline V gives CDR1 LNHDA, CDR2 SQIVND (reference sequence). Losses at the gene ends were 6 bases for V and 4 bases for J; bases not matched to a gene: 12. CDR3 length: 16 amino acids. The CDR3 DNA reads as TGTGCCAGTAGCCAAAGACAGGGGGAAGCTTTCACTGAAGCTTTCTTT. Translated: CASSQRQGEAFTEAFF.

CDR3: CASSELLATTTGELFF. CDR3 nucleotide sequence: TGTGCCAGCAGTGAATTACTAGCGACGACCACCGGGGAGCTGTTTTTT. The gene calls are TRBV6-4 and TRBJ2-2; 7 bases are shared with TRBD2. J gave up 4 bases and V 3 bases, and 8 bases lay outside the gene matches. The germline V gene has CDR1 MRHNA and CDR2 SNTAGT. The CDR3 is 16 amino acids.

V is TRBV2 and J is TRBJ2-5, with TRBD2 as a possible D gene (5 bases). The V and J ends lost 3 bases and 13 bases respectively, with 24 bases between them. The CDR3 length is 15 residues. Germline loops: CDR1 SNHLY, CDR2 FYNNEI. This CDR3 reads CASSDDYYPPSDWYF. DNA for the CDR3: TGTGCCAGCAGTGACGACTATTACCCACCGAGTGATTGGTACTTC.